These T cell receptor beta chains were read from a single sample in a study of T cell clonotyping in hematopoietic cell transplantation. Sequenced by immunoSEQ multiplex PCR; TCRdb stores in-frame clones only, minus some. The sample carries approximately 5,000 clones, about 80% recorded once. Sequenced material: peripheral blood mononuclear cells, taken 100 days after allogeneic stem cell transplant. All receptors derive from a male patient between 55 and 70 years old who had an allogeneic stem cell transplant, so T cells may come from the graft donor. Some clones in this sample may be carry-over from other donors' samples. The CDR3 runs from the conserved cysteine through the conserved F or W. The D gene is left open where the match is weak. Expanded clones are given a class, and other clones once, few, many or no size at all.

TRBD1	TRBJ2-6	-	TRBV9	CASSVAGHRGRNSGANVLTF	TGTGCCAGCAGCGTAGCGGGACACAGGGGGAGGAACTCTGGGGCCAACGTCCTGACTTTC
-	TRBJ1-6	-	TRBV4-3	CASSQDSGNSPLHF	TGCGCCAGCAGCCAAGACAGTGGGAATTCACCCCTCCACTTT
TRBD2	TRBJ2-7	-	TRBV4-3	CASSQGGTSFPPRYEQYF	TGCGCCAGCAGCCAGGGGGGGACTTCTTTTCCCCCTCGCTACGAGCAGTACTTC
-	TRBJ2-3	-	TRBV10-3	CATTSSVTDTQYF	TGTGCCACCACTAGTTCCGTCACAGATACGCAGTATTTT
TRBD2	TRBJ2-2	-	TRBV5-4	CASSHGTSGRETGELFF	TGTGCCAGCAGCCACGGGACTAGCGGGAGAGAAACCGGGGAGCTGTTTTTT
-	TRBJ1-2	-	TRBV4-3	CASSHFSYGYTF	TGCGCCAGCAGCCATTTCTCCTATGGCTACACCTTC
-	TRBJ1-1	once	TRBV5-1	CASSFIIDGAEAFF	TGCGCCAGCAGCTTTATAATAGACGGCGCTGAAGCTTTCTTT
-	TRBJ2-2	few	TRBV30	CAWRGHNTGELFF	TGTGCCTGGAGGGGTCATAACACCGGGGAGCTGTTTTTT
-	TRBJ2-4	-	TRBV4-3	CASSHSRGGIQYF	TGCGCCAGCAGCCACAGCAGGGGAGGTATTCAGTACTTC
-	TRBJ1-2	-	TRBV30	CAWSFKVGGYTF	TGTGCCTGGAGTTTCAAGGTTGGTGGCTACACCTTC
TRBD1	TRBJ2-5	-	TRBV6-5	CASSTGQGPQETQYF	TGTGCCAGCAGCACGGGACAGGGGCCTCAAGAGACCCAGTACTTC
-	TRBJ2-1	-	TRBV11-2	CASSSNLNEQFF	TGTGCCAGCAGTTCTAACCTCAATGAGCAGTTCTTC
-	TRBJ1-1	once	TRBV7-3	CASSRKMNTEAFF	TGTGCCAGCAGCCGAAAGATGAACACTGAAGCTTTCTTT
-	TRBJ2-7	-	TRBV6-6	CASSYSRESRAYEQYF	TGTGCCAGCAGTTACTCTAGGGAGAGTCGAGCCTACGAGCAGTACTTC
TRBD1	TRBJ1-4	-	TRBV4-3	CASSPVQSRGRDEKLFF	TGCGCCAGCAGCCCTGTACAATCTAGGGGGCGAGATGAAAAACTGTTTTTT